This T cell receptor (beta chain) was identified during a study of OX40 agonist ivuxolimab in advanced cancers. With regard to the full study: Ivuxolimab, which targeted the costimulatory receptor OX40 (CD134), was an agonistic, fully human IgG2 monoclonal antibody. Of the approximately 50 dose-escalation patients, hepatocellular carcinoma was present in approximately 20, melanoma in approximately 15, renal cell carcinoma in 9 and head and neck cancer in 9. Partial responses were achieved by three dose-escalation patients, of whom one had hepatocellular carcinoma and two had cutaneous melanoma. In the dose-escalation cohort, 82.7% of patients were male, and the mean age was roughly 60 years, with a range of about 23 to 80. The purpose of peripheral TCRbeta sequencing was to test whether ivuxolimab changed TCR sequence diversity and led to clonal T-cell expansion. The monotherapy dose-escalation portion (N ≈ 55 patients) of the phase I ivuxolimab trial is reported in the paper. Patients were allowed to have had prior anti-PD-1, anti-PD-L1 or anti-CTLA-4 therapy, and roughly 40% of the dose-escalation patients had been treated with checkpoint inhibitors. Intravenous ivuxolimab was administered to patients every 2 weeks at six dose levels: 0.01, 0.1, 0.3, 1.5, 3 and 10 mg/kg.

The CDR3 covers 13 residues, taking in both the cysteine and the phenylalanine. Of all the DNA, just the CDR3 is kept, 39 bases in frame from base 1. According to the germline V gene (reference sequence), CDR1 reads MNHNY and CDR2 reads SVGAGI. Trimming removed 4 bases from V and 8 bases from J; the gene matches leave 7 bases unexplained. Genomic DNA was isolated from the sorted cells so that the TCRbeta CDR3 region could be sequenced. The immunoSEQ Assay was used to sequence the TCRbeta CDR3 regions. Entries here come from immuneACCESS through TCRdb and include only in-frame sequences with V and J called. Some clones fail to appear in such tables; in the studies checked, an unresolved V gene covers under half of the shortfall, and the cause of the remainder is unknown. This sample is represented by some 80,000 clones; more than 80% of them were singletons. The ten biggest clones cover around 5.1% of the sample.

The trial excluded patients who had a history of autoimmune disease or were on systemic immunosuppression. Peripheral blood for TCR sequencing was collected from all dose cohorts at baseline, on cycle 4 day 1, and on cycle 7 day 1. The samples were taken from a phase I, first-in-human, multicenter, open-label dose-escalation trial of ivuxolimab. Adults with locally advanced or metastatic melanoma, renal cell, hepatocellular, or head and neck squamous cell carcinoma were enrolled in the trial. Before TCR sequencing, CD4+ T cells and CD8+ T cells were sorted from peripheral blood as separate populations. On this clone itself: Its antigen target is currently unknown. The input lacks base qualities; no much larger clone sits a single base away.

The paper as a whole reports these results and caveats: Partial responders in the 0.1-3.0 mg/kg groups had among the lowest normalized peripheral clonal expansion, especially among CD8+ T cells. After ivuxolimab, expanded clones were on average more numerous among CD8+ T cells than among CD4+ T cells. The antigen specificity of the peripheral T cells that underwent clonal expansion was not determined. Low levels of normalized T-cell clonal expansion were also seen in some patients who did not respond. At doses from 0.1 to 3.0 mg/kg, clonal expansion was seen in both CD4+ and CD8+ blood T cells between baseline and week 6.

The sequence was obtained from an adult with an advanced solid tumor such as melanoma, head and neck, liver or kidney cancer. The V and J genes are TRBV6-6 and TRBJ2-7; 8 bases in the middle match TRBD2. Sequenced here: CD4+ or CD8+ T cells sorted from blood, sampled in a trial of the OX40 agonist ivuxolimab. The CDR3 amino acid sequence is: CASSLEGTRKQYF. At the DNA level, the sequence is TGTGCCAGCAGTTTGGAAGGGACTAGGAAGCAGTACTTC.